This T cell receptor (beta chain) was found in a study of tumor-infiltrating lymphocytes in primary liver carcinoma (dated by TCRdb to the late 2010s). Broadly, across the study: The five patients, three men and two women aged 30 to 69 years, had hepatocellular carcinoma (four) or combined HCC and intrahepatic cholangiocarcinoma (one). Tumors of the five patients were stage T1-T3 N0M0 with maximum diameters of 4.2 to 10 cm. Each sample produced roughly 3.65 to 8 million productive TCRbeta reads, and read depth showed no significant difference between tissue types. The study combined TCRbeta repertoire sequencing, expression microarrays and whole-exome sequencing across five regions of each liver tumor, with adjacent normal tissue and blood. A total of about 35 specimens from 5 patients, comprising about 25 tumor regions, 5 adjacent noncancerous liver tissues and 5 peripheral blood samples, were covered by TCRbeta repertoire sequencing. Agilent mRNA microarray profiling was performed on the approximately 25 tumor region samples to relate TCRbeta repertoire diversity to the local molecular phenotype. Technical replicate repertoires showed high reproducibility, with mean shared-clone rates roughly 0.89 and correlation coefficients above 0.95.

What the authors observed across the whole study: The top 250 clones accounted for a significantly greater share of the repertoire in tumors than in blood (p = 0.039). Because the samples were bulk and unsorted, CD4+ and CD8+ T cell repertoires could not be compared. Pairs of tumor regions showed greater repertoire overlap (mean 36%) than tumor-adjacent pairs (roughly 17%) or tumor-blood pairs (approximately 14%), which is consistent with antigen-driven expansion. Only about 8-24% of top clones were found in all five regions of a tumor, suggesting spatial heterogeneity of tumor-infiltrating T cells. Only the TCR beta chain was sequenced, so true repertoire diversity is likely underestimated because unpaired alpha chains were not captured. With just a handful of patients in the study, the authors point out that the findings should be validated in a larger study.

Starting from around 500 ng total RNA, TCRbeta-specific cDNA was produced by reverse transcription with a constant-region primer and ProtoScript II reverse transcriptase. TCRbeta libraries were built with three nested multiplex PCR rounds, a slightly modified ARM-PCR procedure. Sample barcodes and Illumina adapters were added in a final 25-cycle PCR with Deep VentR polymerase. Before sequencing, amplicons of 200-500 bp were gel-purified using a QIAquick gel extraction kit. TCRbeta amplicons were sequenced on an Illumina HiSeq 2500 with 250-bp paired-end reads. Processing in the source paper ran as follows. Quality trimming of reads was performed with Trimmomatic v0.33, and paired reads were merged with FLASH v1.2.11 so that full CDR3 sequences could be recovered. V, D and J germline segments were assigned to the rearranged TCRbeta sequences using MiGEC v1.2.1b. Clonotype statistics and Shannon-Wiener diversity indices were computed with VDJtools v1.0.0. To reduce sampling bias, subsequent analyses other than the diversity analysis used only the 250 most abundant clonotypes in each sample. TCRdb reworked the public reads: Q25 trimming with fastp, MiXCR clone assembly, productive beta chains retained. When rows share a CDR3 protein, they turn into one entry using the most common DNA and genes. The V and J calls and clone size come from TCRdb's table, not from the authors' own analysis. This sample holds more than 40,000 distinct CDR3 sequences; less than 75% were observed only once. Together, the top ten hold less than 30% of the sample.

Total RNA and DNA were co-extracted without cell sorting from approximately 20-30 mg of bulk tissue using the AllPrep DNA/RNA mini kit. Roughly 5 patients with histopathologically diagnosed primary liver carcinoma underwent surgical resection in China between November 2015 and 2016. Chronic HBV infection was present in the patients, and the patients were treatment-naive at sampling. Five spatially separated regions were sampled from each tumor: the superior, inferior, left-lateral and right-lateral poles, plus the tumor centre. More than 75% viable tumor cells were found by histology in every tumor sample. Pieces of fresh tumor and adjacent tissue were cut in half, with one half kept in RNAlater at -80 degrees C and the other half sent for histology. For this clonotype: The clone's antigen remains unknown. The junction departs from the called germline gene at one end, perhaps through a read error.

The sequencing input was liver tumor tissue from sampling region 5. Read against the paper, the sample's cell subset or site label means: tumor region T5, tumor centre. The origin of this receptor is a man aged 35 to 55 with primary liver carcinoma and hepatitis B virus infection.

The bases are TGTGCCTGGGCACGGGACTCTGGAAACGCCATATATTTT. Its product reads: CAWARDSGNAIYF. The receptor chain draws on TRBV30 and TRBJ1-3; the best D guess is TRBD1, with 5 bases matching. The CDR3 holds 13 amino acids from the cysteine to the phenylalanine. The sequence is cut down to CDR3 DNA, 39 bases in frame from base 1. For CDR1 and CDR2, the germline V gene (reference sequence) lists GTSNPN and SVGIG.